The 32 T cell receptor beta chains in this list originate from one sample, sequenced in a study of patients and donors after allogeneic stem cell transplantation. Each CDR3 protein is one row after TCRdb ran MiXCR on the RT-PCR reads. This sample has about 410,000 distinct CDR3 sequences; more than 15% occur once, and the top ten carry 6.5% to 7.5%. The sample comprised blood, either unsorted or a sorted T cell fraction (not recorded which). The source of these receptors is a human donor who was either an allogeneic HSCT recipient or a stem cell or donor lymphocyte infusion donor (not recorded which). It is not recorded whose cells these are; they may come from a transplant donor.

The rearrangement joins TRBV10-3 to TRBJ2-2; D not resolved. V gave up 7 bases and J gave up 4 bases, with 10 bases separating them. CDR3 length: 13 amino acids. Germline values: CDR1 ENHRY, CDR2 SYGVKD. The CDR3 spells CAITAATTGELFF. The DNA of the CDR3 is TGTGCCATCACGGCGGCAACCACCGGGGAGCTGTTTTTT.

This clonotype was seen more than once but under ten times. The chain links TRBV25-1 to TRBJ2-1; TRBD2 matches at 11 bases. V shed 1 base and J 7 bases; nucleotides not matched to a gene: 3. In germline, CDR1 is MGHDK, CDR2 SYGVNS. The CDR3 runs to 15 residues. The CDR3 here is CASSEFSGRGNEQFF. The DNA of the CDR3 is TGTGCCAGCAGTGAATTTAGCGGGAGGGGAAATGAGCAGTTCTTC.

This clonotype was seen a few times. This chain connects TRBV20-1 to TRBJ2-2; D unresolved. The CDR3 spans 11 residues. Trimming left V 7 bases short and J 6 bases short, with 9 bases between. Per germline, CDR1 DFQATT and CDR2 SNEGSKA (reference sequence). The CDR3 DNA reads TGCAGTGTATTGGTGGCCGGGGAGCTGTTTTTT. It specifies CSVLVAGELFF.

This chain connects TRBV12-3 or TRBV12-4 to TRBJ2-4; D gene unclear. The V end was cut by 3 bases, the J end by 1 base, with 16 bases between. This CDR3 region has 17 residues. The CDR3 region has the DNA TGTGCCAGCAGTTTGCTAAGTTCTTTAGGGGCCAAAAACATTCAGTACTTC. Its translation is CASSLLSSLGAKNIQYF.

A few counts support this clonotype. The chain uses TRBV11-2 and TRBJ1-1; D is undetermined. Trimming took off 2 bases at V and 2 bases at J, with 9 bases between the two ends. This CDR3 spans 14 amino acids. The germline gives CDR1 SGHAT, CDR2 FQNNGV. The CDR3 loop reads CASSLLGRNTEAFF. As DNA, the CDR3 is TGTGCCAGCAGCTTACTTGGCAGAAACACTGAAGCTTTCTTT.

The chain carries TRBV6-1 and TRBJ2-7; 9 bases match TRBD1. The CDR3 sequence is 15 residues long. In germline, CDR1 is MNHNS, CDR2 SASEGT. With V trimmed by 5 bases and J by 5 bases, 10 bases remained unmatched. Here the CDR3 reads CASSNLRDRAHEQYF. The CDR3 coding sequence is TGTGCCAGCAGTAATCTCCGGGACAGGGCCCACGAGCAGTACTTC.

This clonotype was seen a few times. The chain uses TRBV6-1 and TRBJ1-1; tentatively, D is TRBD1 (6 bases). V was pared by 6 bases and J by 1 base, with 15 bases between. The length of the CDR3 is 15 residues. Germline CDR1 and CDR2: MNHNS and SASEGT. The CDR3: CASSPIWTENTEAFF. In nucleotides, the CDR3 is TGTGCCAGCAGCCCAATTTGGACAGAGAACACTGAAGCTTTCTTT.

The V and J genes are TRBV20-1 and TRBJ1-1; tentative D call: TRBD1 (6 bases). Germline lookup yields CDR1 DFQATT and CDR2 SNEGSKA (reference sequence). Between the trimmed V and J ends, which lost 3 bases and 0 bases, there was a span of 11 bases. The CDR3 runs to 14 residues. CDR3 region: CSARRTAMNTEAFF. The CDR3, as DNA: TGCAGTGCTAGGAGGACAGCGATGAACACTGAAGCTTTCTTT.

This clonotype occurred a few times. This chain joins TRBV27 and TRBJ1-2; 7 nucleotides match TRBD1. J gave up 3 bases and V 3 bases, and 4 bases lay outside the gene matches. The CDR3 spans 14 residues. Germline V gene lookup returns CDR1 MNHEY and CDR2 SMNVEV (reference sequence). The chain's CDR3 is CASSFLQGYYGYTF. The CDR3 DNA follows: TGTGCCAGCAGTTTCCTACAGGGGTACTATGGCTACACCTTC.

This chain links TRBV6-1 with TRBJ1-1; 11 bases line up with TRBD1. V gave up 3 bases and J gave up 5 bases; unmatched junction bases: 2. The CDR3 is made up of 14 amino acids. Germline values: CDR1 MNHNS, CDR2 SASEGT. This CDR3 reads CASSDGTGGTEAFF. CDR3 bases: TGTGCCAGCAGTGACGGGACAGGGGGTACTGAAGCTTTCTTT.

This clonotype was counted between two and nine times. The CDR3 loop reads CASSLGQLKGNTEAFF. The CDR3 DNA follows: TGCGCCAGCAGCTTGGGTCAGCTCAAGGGGAACACTGAAGCTTTCTTT. This chain connects TRBV5-1 to TRBJ1-1, with unresolved D. V was trimmed by 0 bases and J by 1 base, leaving 13 bases between them. This CDR3 is 16 amino acids long. The germline CDR1 and CDR2 sequences are SGHRS and YFSETQ.

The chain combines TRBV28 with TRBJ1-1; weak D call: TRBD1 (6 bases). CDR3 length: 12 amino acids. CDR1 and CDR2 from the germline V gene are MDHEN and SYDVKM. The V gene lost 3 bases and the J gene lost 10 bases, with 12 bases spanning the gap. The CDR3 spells CASSLRQVGAFF. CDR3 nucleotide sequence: TGTGCCAGCAGTTTGAGACAGGTTGGAGCTTTCTTT.

DNA of the CDR3: TGCGCCAGCAGCTTGGCCATGACTAGCGGGAGGGCCAAAGATACGCAGTATTTT. Translating it yields CASSLAMTSGRAKDTQYF. The V call is TRBV5-1, the J call TRBJ2-3; 14 nucleotides agree with TRBD2. Unmatched junction bases numbered 8, after V lost 0 bases and J lost 5 bases. CDR1 SGHRS and CDR2 YFSETQ come from the germline V gene. This CDR3 has 18 residues.

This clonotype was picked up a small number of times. The CDR3 region has the DNA TGTGCCAGCAGCCCGGGACCAGGATGGGCAGATACGCAGTATTTT. This translates into CASSPGPGWADTQYF. The chain carries TRBV12-3 or TRBV12-4 and TRBJ2-3, with D perhaps assigned TRBD1 or TRBD2 (5 bases each). Trimming removed 6 bases at V and 4 bases at J, with 17 bases between. The CDR3 has 15 amino acids.

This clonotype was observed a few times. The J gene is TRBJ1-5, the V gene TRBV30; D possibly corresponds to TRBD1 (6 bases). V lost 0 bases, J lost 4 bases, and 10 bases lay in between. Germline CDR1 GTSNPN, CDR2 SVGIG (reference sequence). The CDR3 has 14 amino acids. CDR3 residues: CAWSVTRGNQPQHF. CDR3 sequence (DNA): TGTGCCTGGAGTGTTACCAGGGGAAATCAGCCCCAGCATTTT.

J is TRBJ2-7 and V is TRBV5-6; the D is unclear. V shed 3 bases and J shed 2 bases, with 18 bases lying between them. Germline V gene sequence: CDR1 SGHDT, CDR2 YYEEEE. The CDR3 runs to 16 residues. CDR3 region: CASSSEGGVRTYEQYF. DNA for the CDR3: TGTGCCAGCAGCTCAGAAGGTGGAGTTAGGACCTACGAGCAGTACTTC.

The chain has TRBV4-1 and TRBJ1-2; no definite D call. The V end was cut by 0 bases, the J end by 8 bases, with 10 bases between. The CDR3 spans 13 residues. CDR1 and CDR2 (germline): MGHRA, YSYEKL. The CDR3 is CASSQDWRDGYTF. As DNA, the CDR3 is TGCGCCAGCAGCCAAGATTGGAGAGACGGCTACACCTTC.

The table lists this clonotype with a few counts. The CDR3 spells CASSFSREAFF. The CDR3 DNA reads as TGTGCCAGCAGCTTTAGCAGAGAAGCTTTCTTT. The chain has TRBV7-2 and TRBJ1-1; unclear D gene. With 3 bases removed from V and 8 bases from J, the gap between germline ends came to 7 bases. In germline, CDR1 is SGHTA, CDR2 FQGNSA. The CDR3 is 11 amino acids.

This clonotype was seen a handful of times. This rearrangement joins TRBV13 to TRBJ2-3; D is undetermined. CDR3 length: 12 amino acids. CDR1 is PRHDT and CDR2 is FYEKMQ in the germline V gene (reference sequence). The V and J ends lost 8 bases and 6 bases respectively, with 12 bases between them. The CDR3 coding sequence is TGTGCCAGCGCCTTTAATTCGGATACGCAGTATTTT. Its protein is CASAFNSDTQYF.

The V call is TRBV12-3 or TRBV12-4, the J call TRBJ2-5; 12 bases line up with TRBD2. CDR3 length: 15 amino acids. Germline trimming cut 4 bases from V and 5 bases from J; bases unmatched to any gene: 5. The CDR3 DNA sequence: TGTGCCAGCAGTTCTAGCGGGAGGGAGGCGGAGACCCAGTACTTC. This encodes CASSSSGREAETQYF.

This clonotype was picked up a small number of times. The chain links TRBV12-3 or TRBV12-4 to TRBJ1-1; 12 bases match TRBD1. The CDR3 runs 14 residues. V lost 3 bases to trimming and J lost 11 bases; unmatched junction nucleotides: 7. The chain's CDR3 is CASSLGQGARGAFF. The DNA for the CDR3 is TGTGCCAGCAGTTTGGGACAGGGGGCGCGAGGGGCTTTCTTT.

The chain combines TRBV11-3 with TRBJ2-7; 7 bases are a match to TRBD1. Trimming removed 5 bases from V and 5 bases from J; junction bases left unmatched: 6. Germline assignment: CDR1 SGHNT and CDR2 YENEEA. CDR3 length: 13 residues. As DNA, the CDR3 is TGTGCCAGCAGCGAAAGACAGGGCCACGAGCAGTACTTC. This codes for CASSERQGHEQYF. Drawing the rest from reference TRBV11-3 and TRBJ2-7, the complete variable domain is EAGVVQSPRYKIIEKKQPVAFWCNPISGHNTLYWYLQNLGQGPELLIRYENEEAVDDSQLPKDRFSAERLKGVDSTLKIQPAELGDSAVYLCASSERQGHEQYFGPGTRLTVT.

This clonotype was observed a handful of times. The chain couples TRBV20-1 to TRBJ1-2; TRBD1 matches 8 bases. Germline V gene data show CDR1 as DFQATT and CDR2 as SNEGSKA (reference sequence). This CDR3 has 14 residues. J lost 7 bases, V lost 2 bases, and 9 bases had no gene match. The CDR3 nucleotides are TGCAGTGCTAGATCCGGTCAGGGGGCGGGTGGCTACACCTTC. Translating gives CSARSGQGAGGYTF.

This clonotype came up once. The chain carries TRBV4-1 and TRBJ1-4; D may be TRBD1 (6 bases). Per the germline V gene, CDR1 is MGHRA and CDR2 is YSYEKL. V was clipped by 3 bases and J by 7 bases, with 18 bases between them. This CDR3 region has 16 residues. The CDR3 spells CASSHPTPGGGEKLFF. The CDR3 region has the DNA TGCGCCAGCAGCCACCCAACGCCCGGGGGCGGTGAAAAACTGTTTTTT.

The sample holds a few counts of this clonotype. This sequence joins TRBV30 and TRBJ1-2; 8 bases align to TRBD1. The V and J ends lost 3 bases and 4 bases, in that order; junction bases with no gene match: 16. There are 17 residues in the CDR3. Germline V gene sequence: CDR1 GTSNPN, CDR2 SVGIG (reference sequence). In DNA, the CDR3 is TGTGCCTGGAGGCCGGGCAGGGGGCTATGGGCGCGCTATGGCTACACCTTC. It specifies CAWRPGRGLWARYGYTF.

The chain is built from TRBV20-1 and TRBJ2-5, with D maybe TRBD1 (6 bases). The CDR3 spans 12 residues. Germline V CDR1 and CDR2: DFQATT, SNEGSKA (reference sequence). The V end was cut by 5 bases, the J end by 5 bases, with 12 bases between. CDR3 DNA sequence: TGCAGTGCTGCCGACAGGCGGGAGACCCAGTACTTC. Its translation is CSAADRRETQYF.

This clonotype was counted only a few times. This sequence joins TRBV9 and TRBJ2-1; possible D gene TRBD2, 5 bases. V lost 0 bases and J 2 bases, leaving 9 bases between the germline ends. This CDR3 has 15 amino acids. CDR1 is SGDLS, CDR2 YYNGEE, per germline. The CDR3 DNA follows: TGTGCCAGCAGCGTAGAGCTAGCCCCCTACAATGAGCAGTTCTTC. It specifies CASSVELAPYNEQFF.

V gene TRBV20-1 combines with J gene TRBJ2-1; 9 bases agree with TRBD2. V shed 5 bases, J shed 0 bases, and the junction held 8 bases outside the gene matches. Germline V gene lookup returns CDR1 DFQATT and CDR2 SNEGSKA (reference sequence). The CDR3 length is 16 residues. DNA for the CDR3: TGCAGTGCTCGTACCCTAGCGGGGAGCTCCTACAATGAGCAGTTCTTC. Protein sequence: CSARTLAGSSYNEQFF.

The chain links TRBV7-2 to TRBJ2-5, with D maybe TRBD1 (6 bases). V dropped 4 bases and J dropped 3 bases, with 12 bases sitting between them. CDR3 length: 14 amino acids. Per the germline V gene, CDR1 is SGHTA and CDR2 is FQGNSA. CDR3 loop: CASSSWAGEETQYF. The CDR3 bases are TGTGCCAGCAGCTCCTGGGCAGGGGAAGAGACCCAGTACTTC. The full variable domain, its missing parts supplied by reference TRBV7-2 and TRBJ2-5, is GAGVSQSPSNKVTEKGKDVELRCDPISGHTALYWYRQSLGQGLEFLIYFQGNSAPDKSGLPSDRFSAERTGGSVSTLTIQRTQQEDSAVYLCASSSWAGEETQYFGPGTRLLVL.

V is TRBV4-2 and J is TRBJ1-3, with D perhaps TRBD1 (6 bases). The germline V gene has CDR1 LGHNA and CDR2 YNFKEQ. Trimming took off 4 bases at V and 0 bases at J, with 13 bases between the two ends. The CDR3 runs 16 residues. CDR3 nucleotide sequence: TGTGCCAGCAGCCTACGAGGACAGATCTCTGGAAACACCATATATTTT. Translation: CASSLRGQISGNTIYF.

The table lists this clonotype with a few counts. CDR3 loop: CASSEGLAGERETQYF. The CDR3 DNA follows: TGTGCCAGCAGTGAAGGACTAGCAGGGGAGAGGGAGACCCAGTACTTC. This chain connects TRBV6-1 to TRBJ2-5; perhaps TRBD2 as D (7 bases). There are 16 residues in the CDR3. V was shortened by 1 base and J by 5 bases, with 17 bases between the two germline ends. In germline, CDR1 is MNHNS, CDR2 SASEGT.

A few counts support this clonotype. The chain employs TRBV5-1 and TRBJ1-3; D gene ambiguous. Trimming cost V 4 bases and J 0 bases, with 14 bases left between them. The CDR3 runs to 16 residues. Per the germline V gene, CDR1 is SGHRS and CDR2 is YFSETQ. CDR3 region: CASSQVPVPSGNTIYF. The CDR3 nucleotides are TGCGCCAGCAGCCAAGTTCCAGTTCCCTCTGGAAACACCATATATTTT.